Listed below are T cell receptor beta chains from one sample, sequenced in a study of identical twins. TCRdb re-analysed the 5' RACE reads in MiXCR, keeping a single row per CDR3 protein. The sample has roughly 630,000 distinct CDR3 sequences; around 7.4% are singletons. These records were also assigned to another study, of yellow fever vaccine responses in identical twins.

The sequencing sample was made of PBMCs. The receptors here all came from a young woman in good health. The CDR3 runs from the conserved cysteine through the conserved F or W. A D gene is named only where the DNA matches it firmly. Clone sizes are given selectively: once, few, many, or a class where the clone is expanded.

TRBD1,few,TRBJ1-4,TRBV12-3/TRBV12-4,TGTGCCAGCAGTACACAGGGGAAAACTAATGAAAAACTGTTTTTT,CASSTQGKTNEKLFF
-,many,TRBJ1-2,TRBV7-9,TGTGCCAGCAGCCCCGACTCCCCTGGCTACACCTTC,CASSPDSPGYTF
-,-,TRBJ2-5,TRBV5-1,TGCGCCAGCAGCCCACCCTGGGCCGGGGTGGAGACCCAGTACTTC,CASSPPWAGVETQYF
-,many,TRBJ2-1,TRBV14,TGTGCCAGCAGTCCCAGGACGGGGTTGCTGCGTTCCTACAATGAGCAGTTCTTC,CASSPRTGLLRSYNEQFF
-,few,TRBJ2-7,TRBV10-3,TGTGCCAGGGAAGGCGAGCAGTACTTC,CAREGEQYF
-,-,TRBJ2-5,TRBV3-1,TGTGCCAGCAGCCATCTCAGGGACCAAGAGACCCAGTACTTC,CASSHLRDQETQYF
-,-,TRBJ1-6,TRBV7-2,TGTGCCAGCAGCGCCACGAATTCACCCCTCCACTTT,CASSATNSPLHF
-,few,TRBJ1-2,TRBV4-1,TGCGCCAGCAGCCAAGAACGGTCAGGAGGCTACACCTTC,CASSQERSGGYTF
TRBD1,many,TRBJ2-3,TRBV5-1,TGCGCCAGCAGCCTCCAGGTGACAGGGGGCACAGATACGCAGTATTTT,CASSLQVTGGTDTQYF
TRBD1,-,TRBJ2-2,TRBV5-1,TGCGCCAGCAGCCGAGGGACAGGGTCGTACACCGGGGAGCTGTTTTTT,CASSRGTGSYTGELFF
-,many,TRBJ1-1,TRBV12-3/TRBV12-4,TGTGCCAGCAGTATATTACAGAACACTGAAGCTTTCTTT,CASSILQNTEAFF
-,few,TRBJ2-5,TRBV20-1,TGCAGTGCTAGGGAAACTCGGAGTATCGAGACCCAGTACTTC,CSARETRSIETQYF
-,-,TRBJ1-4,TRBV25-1,TGTGCCAGCAGTGAATATAGTACAGGGTTGGCTCGAGCTAATGAAAAACTGTTTTTT,CASSEYSTGLARANEKLFF
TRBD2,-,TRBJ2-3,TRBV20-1,TGCAGTGCTAGAGATGGGGTAGCGGGAGCGGGGTTGCAGTATTTT,CSARDGVAGAGLQYF
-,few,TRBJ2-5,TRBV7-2,TGTGCCAGCAGCTTAGGGGCTAGCTTGGCCCAGTACTTC,CASSLGASLAQYF
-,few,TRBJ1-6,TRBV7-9,TGTGCCAGCAGCCCTTCCGGACACAATTCACCCCTCCACTTT,CASSPSGHNSPLHF
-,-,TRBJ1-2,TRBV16,TGTGCCAGCAGCCAATATCGACAGTCAAACTATGGCTACACCTTC,CASSQYRQSNYGYTF